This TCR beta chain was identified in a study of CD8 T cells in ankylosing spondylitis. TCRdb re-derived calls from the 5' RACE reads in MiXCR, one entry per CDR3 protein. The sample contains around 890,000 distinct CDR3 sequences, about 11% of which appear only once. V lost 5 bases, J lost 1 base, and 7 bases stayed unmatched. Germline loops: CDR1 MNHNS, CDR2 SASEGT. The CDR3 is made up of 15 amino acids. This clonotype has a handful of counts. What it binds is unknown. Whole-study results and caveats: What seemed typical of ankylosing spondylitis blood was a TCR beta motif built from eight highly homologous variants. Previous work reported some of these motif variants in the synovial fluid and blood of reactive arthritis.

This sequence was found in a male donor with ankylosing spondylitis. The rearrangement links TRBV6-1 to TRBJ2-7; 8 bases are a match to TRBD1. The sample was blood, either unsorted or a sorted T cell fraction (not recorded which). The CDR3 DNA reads TGTGCCAGCAGTACCCCTCGACAGGGGTCCTACGAGCAGTACTTC. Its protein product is CASSTPRQGSYEQYF.